This T cell receptor beta chain was sequenced in a study of T cells in localized non-small cell lung cancer (TCRdb year 2020). Concerning the study at large: The study examined T cell repertoires in approximately 240 patients with early-stage NSCLC and compared tumors with uninvolved tumor-adjacent lungs. All 240 or so NSCLC patients in the cohort were treatment-naive and had localized lung tumors that were resected. The mean age of the NSCLC patients was roughly 63 years, with approximately 130 men and approximately 100 women. The paper's findings and limits, for the study overall: Higher blood T cell density associated with longer overall survival, while higher adjacent-lung clonality associated with shorter survival. Because multi-region sequencing of the tumors was not done, intratumor heterogeneity could not be ruled out. A median of about 50 of the top 100 tumor clones turned up in the paired uninvolved adjacent lung, and 25 to 35 of those clones also ranked among the top 100 of that same adjacent lung. Since the design was exploratory, TCR variables were selected using unadjusted p-values with no false-discovery rate correction. Uninvolved tumor-adjacent lung showed the highest T cell clonality, higher than tumor, which suggests more focused antigenic responses in the adjacent lung.

TCR beta CDR3 regions were sequenced from DNA using the immunoSEQ Assay. From the authors' description of their analysis: To compute T cell density, TCR beta template counts were normalized to usable DNA, which was estimated by amplifying housekeeping genes. Using the preseqR package, richness was estimated by extrapolating to 120,000 templates for tissue samples and 400,000 templates for PBMC samples. Clonality was calculated as one minus Pielou's evenness. Tissue-enriched TCRs were identified through differential abundance testing performed on productive amino-acid clonotypes, with a minimum total count of 5 and an alpha of 0.1. Repertoire overlap between compartments was quantified with the Jaccard Index and Morisita Overlap Index. GLIPH clustered TCR beta CDR3s with public tetramer-defined viral CDR3s; viral motifs required at least three viral sequences plus V-gene enrichment. The clones in this table, taken by TCRdb from immuneACCESS, are in-frame only. Not every clone is retained; where verified, under half of the shortfall comes from an unresolved V gene, and the cause of the rest is unknown. For V, J and clone size, that table is used; D and trimming come from the DNA. The sample includes about 59,000 clones, with roughly 90% observed a single time. Of the sample, roughly a fifth is held by the ten largest clones.

As regards this clone: It has no known antigen specificity. Base qualities are not recorded, but no much larger clone differs from it by a single base.

The CDR1 and CDR2 encoded by the germline V gene are KGHSH and LQKENI. The CDR3 sequence holds 14 residues, the cysteine and phenylalanine included. Only the CDR3 portion is preserved as DNA: 42 bases, with reading frame beginning at the first base. Trimming costs V 3 bases and J 5 bases, and their ends lie 11 bases apart. At diagnosis, tumor, uninvolved tumor-adjacent lung and peripheral blood were collected and then preserved as a mix of FFPE and fresh-frozen material. For TCR repertoire profiling, blood samples were analyzed as peripheral blood mononuclear cells. Sequencing used peripheral blood, obtained before any cancer treatment. The receptor chain draws on TRBV18 and TRBJ2-1, and TRBD2 may be the D gene, going by 6 matching bases. The source is a man aged 35 to 69 with stage I squamous cell lung carcinoma. CDR3 region: CASSPLKRDNEQFF. In nucleotide form, the sequence is TGTGCCAGCTCACCCCTCAAGCGGGACAATGAGCAGTTCTTC. When the CDR3 is completed using the reference TRBV18 and TRBJ2-1 genes on either side, the full variable domain is NAGVMQNPRHLVRRRGQEARLRCSPMKGHSHVYWYRQLPEEGLKFMVYLQKENIIDESGMPKERFSAEFPKEGPSILRIQQVVRGDSAAYFCASSPLKRDNEQFFGPGTRLTVL.